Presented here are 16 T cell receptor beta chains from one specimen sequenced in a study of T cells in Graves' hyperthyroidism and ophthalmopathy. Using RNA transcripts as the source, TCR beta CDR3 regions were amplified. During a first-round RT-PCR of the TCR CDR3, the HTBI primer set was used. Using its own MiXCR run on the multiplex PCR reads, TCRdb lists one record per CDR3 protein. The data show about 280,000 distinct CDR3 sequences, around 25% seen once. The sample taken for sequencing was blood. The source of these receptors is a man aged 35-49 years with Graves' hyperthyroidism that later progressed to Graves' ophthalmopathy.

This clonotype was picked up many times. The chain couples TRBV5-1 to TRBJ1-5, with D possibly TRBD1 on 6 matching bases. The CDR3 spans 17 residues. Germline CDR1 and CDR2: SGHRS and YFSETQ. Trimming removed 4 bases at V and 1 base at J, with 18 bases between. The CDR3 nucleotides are TGCGCCAGCAGCCCTACCCTGGTAGGACAGAGCAATCAGCCCCAGCATTTT. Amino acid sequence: CASSPTLVGQSNQPQHF.

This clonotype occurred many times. The CDR3 nucleotides are TGTGCCAGCAGCTTTATACTTTCCTCCTACGAGCAGTACTTC. It encodes CASSFILSSYEQYF. The chain combines TRBV11-2 with TRBJ2-7; D unresolved. The V and J ends lost 3 bases and 0 bases respectively, with 9 bases between them. This CDR3 has 14 amino acids. CDR1 and CDR2 from the germline V gene are SGHAT and FQNNGV. Complete variable domain (other parts from reference TRBV11-2 and TRBJ2-7): EAGVAQSPRYKIIEKRQSVAFWCNPISGHATLYWYQQILGQGPKLLIQFQNNGVVDDSQLPKDRFSAERLKGVDSTLKIQPAKLEDSAVYLCASSFILSSYEQYFGPGTRLTVT.

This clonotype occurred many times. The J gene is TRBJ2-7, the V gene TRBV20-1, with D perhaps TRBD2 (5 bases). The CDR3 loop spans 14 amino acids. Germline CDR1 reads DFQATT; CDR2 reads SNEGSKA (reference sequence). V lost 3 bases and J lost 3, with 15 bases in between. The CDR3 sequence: CSARRWEMGYEQYF. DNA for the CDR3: TGCAGTGCTAGGAGGTGGGAGATGGGCTACGAGCAGTACTTC.

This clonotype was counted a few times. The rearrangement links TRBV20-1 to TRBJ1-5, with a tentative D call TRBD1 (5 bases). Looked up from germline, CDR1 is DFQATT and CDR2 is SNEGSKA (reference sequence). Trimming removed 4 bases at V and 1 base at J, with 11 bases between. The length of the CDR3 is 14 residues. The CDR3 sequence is CSAMFQGSNQPQHF. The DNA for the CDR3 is TGCAGTGCTATGTTTCAGGGAAGCAATCAGCCCCAGCATTTT.

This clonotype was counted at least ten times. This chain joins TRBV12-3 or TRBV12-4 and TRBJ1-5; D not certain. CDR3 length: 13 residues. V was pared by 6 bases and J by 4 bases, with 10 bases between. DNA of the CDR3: TGTGCCAGCAGCGTTACAGCGAATCAGCCCCAGCATTTT. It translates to CASSVTANQPQHF.

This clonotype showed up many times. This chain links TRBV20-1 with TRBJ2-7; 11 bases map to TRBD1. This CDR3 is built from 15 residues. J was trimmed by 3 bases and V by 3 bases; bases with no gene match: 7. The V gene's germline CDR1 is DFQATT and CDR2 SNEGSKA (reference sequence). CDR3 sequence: CSASGSGTGGYEQYF. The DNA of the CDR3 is TGCAGTGCTAGTGGGTCGGGGACAGGGGGCTACGAGCAGTACTTC.

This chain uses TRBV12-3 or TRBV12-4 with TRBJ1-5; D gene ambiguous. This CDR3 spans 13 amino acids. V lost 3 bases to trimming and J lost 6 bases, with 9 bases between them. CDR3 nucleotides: TGTGCCAGCAGTTTGGACGCGAGTCAGCCCCAGCATTTT. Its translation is CASSLDASQPQHF.

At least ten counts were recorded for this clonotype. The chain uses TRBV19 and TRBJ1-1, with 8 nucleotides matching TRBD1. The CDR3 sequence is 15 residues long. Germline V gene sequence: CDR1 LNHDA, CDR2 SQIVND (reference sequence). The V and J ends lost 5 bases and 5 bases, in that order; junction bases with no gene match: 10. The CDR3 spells CASSWPTGVRTEAFF. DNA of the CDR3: TGTGCCAGTAGTTGGCCGACAGGGGTTAGAACTGAAGCTTTCTTT.

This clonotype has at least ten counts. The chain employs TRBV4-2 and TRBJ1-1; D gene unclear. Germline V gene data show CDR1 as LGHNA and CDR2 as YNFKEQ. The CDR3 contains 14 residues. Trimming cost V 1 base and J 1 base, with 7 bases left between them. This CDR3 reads CASSQVRRNTEAFF. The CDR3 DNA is TGTGCCAGCAGCCAAGTCCGGCGGAACACTGAAGCTTTCTTT.

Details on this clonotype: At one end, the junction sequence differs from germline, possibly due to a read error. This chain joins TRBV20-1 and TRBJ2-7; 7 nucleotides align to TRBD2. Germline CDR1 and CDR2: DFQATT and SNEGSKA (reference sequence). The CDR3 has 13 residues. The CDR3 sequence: CSARPRGSYEQCF. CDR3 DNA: TGCAGTGCTAGGCCCCGCGGGAGCTACGAGCAGTGCTTC.

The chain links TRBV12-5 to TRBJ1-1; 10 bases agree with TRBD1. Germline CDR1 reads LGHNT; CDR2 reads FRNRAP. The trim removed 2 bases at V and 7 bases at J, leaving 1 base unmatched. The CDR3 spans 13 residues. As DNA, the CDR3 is TGTGCTAGTGGTTTGCGGACAGGGGGTGAAGCTTTCTTT. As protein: CASGLRTGGEAFF.

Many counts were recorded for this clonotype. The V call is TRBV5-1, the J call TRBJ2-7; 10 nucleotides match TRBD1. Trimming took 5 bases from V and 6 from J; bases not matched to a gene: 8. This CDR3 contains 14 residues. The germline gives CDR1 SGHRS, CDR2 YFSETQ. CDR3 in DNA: TGCGCCAGCAGGGACGACAGGGGGCTGACCGAGCAGTACTTC. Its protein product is CASRDDRGLTEQYF.

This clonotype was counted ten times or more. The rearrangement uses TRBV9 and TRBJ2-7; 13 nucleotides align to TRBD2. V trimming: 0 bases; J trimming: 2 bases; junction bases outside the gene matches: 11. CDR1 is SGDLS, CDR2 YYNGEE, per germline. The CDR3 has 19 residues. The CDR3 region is CASSVGTSGSSLKAYEQYF. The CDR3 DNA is TGTGCCAGCAGCGTAGGGACTAGCGGGAGCAGTTTAAAGGCCTACGAGCAGTACTTC.

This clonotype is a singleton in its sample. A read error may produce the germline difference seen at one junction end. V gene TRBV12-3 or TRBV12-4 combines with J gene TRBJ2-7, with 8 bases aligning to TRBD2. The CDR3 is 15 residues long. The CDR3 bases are TGTGCCATCAGTGAGCTAAGGGGACTAGGTTACGAGCAGTACTTC. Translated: CAISELRGLGYEQYF.

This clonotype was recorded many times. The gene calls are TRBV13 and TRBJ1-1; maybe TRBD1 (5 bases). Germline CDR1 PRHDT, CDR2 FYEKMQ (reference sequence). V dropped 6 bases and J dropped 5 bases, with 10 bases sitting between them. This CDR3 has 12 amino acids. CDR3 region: CASSWRGTEAFF. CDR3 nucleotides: TGTGCCAGCAGTTGGAGGGGAACTGAAGCTTTCTTT. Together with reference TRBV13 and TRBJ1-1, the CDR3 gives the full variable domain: AAGVIQSPRHLIKEKRETATLKCYPIPRHDTVYWYQQGPGQDPQFLISFYEKMQSDKGSIPDRFSAQQFSDYHSELNMSSLELGDSALYFCASSWRGTEAFFGQGTRLTVV.

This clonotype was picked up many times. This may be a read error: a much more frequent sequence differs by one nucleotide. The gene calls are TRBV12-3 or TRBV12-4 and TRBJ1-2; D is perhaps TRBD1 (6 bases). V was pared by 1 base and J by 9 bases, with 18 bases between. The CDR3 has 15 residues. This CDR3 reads CASSLGTVARGSYTF. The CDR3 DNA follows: TGTGCCAGCAGTTTAGGGACAGTCGCCAGAGGGAGCTACACCTTC.